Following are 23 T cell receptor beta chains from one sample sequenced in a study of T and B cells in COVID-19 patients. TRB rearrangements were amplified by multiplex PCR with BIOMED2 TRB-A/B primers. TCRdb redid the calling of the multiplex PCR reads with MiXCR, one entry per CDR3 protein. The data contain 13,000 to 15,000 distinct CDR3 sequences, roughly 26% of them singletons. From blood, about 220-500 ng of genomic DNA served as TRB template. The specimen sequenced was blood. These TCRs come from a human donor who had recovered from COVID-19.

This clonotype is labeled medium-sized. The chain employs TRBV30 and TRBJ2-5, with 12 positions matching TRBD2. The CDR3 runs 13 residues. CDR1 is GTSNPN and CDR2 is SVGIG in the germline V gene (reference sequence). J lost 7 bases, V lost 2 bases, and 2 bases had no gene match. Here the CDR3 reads CAWSPGLAGTQYF. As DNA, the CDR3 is TGTGCCTGGAGTCCGGGACTAGCGGGGACCCAGTACTTC.

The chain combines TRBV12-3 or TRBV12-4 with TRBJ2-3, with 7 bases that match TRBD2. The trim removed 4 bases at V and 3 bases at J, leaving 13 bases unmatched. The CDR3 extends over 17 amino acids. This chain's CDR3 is CASSYVGLADSTDTQYF. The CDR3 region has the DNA TGTGCCAGCAGTTACGTTGGGCTAGCGGACTCAACAGATACGCAGTATTTT.

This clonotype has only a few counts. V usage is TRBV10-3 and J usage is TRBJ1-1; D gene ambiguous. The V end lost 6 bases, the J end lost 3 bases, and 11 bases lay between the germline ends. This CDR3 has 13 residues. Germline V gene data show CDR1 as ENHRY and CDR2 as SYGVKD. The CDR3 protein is CAISEEVYTEAFF. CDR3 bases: TGTGCCATCAGCGAGGAGGTATACACTGAAGCTTTCTTT.

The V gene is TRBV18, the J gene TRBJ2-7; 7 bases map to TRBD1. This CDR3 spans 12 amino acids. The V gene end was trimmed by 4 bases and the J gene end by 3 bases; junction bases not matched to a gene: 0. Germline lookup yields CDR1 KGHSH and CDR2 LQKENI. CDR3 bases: TGTGCCAGCTCACGGGACAGCTACGAGCAGTACTTC. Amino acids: CASSRDSYEQYF.

CDR3 DNA: TGTGCCAGCAGCTTAGGAGAGGCGGGGGGCCCCTACGAGCAGTACTTC. It encodes CASSLGEAGGPYEQYF. The chain couples TRBV11-2 to TRBJ2-7, with 8 bases fitting TRBD2. The CDR3 is 16 residues long. Germline CDR1 reads SGHAT; CDR2 reads FQNNGV. V lost 1 base to trimming and J lost 2 bases; unmatched junction nucleotides: 7.

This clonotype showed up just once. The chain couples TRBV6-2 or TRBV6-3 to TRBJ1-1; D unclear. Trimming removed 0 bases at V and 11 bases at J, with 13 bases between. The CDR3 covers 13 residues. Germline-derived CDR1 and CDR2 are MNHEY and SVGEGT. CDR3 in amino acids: CASSYSARMDAFF. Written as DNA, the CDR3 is TGTGCCAGCAGTTACTCAGCCAGGATGGATGCTTTCTTT.

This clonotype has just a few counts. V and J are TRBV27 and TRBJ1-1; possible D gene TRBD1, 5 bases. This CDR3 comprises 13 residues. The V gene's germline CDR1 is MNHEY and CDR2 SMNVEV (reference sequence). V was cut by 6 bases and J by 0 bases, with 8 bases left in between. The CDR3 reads CASSGTVNTEAFF. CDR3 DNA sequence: TGTGCCAGCAGCGGGACGGTGAACACTGAAGCTTTCTTT.

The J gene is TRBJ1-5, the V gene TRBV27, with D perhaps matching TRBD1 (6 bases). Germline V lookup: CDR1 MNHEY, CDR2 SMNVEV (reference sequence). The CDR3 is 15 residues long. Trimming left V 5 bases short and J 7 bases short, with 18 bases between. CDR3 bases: TGTGCCAGCAGTCCCATTGCCGGAGGGGGACAGCCCCAGCATTTT. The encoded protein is CASSPIAGGGQPQHF.

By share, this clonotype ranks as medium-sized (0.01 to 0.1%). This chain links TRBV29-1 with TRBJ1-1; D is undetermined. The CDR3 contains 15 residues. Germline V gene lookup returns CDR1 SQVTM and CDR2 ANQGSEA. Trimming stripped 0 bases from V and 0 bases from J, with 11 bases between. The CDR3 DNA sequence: TGCAGCGTTGAAGACAAGGGTAGGGTGAACACTGAAGCTTTCTTT. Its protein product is CSVEDKGRVNTEAFF.

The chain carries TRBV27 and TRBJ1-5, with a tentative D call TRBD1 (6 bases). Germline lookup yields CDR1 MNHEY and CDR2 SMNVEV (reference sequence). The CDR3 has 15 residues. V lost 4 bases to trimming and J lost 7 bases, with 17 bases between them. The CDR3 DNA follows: TGTGCCAGCAGTTCCCTAGGGGGGGGCGAACAGCCCCAGCATTTT. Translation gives CASSSLGGGEQPQHF.

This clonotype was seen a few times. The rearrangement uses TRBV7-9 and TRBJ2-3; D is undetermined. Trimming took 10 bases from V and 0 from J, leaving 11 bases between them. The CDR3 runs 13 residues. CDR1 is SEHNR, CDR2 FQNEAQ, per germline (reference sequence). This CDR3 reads CAILFTSTDTQYF. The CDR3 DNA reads TGTGCCATTCTCTTCACTAGCACAGATACGCAGTATTTT.

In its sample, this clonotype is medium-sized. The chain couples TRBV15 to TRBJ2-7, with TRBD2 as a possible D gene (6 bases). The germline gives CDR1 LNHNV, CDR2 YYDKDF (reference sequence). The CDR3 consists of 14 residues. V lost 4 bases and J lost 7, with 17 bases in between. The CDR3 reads CATSTNRDSFEQYF. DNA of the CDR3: TGTGCCACCAGCACCAACCGGGACTCCTTTGAGCAGTACTTC.

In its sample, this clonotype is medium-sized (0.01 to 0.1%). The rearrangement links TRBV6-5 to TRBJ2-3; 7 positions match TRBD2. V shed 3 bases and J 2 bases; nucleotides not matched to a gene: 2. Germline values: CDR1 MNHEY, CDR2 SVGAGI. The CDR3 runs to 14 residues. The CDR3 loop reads CASSYRGDTDTQYF. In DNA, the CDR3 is TGTGCCAGCAGTTATCGGGGGGACACAGATACGCAGTATTTT.

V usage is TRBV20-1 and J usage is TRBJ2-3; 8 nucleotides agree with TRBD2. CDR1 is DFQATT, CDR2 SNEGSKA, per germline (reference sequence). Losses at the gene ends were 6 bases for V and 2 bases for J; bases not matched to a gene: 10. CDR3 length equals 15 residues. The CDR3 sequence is CSANRGGLITDTQYF. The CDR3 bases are TGCAGTGCGAACCGGGGGGGCCTAATCACAGATACGCAGTATTTT.

The CDR3 DNA reads TGTGCCAGCAGTTCTGACAGGGGATTTACCTACGAGCAGTACTTC. Amino acids: CASSSDRGFTYEQYF. The rearrangement uses TRBV6-5 and TRBJ2-7; 8 bases map to TRBD1. Trimming cost V 4 bases and J 2 bases; bases outside gene matches: 7. The CDR3 loop spans 15 amino acids. Germline CDR1 reads MNHEY; CDR2 reads SVGAGI.

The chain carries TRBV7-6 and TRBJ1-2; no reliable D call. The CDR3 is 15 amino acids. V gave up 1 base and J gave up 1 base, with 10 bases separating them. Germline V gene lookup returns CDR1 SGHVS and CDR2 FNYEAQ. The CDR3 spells CASSLDGSLNYGYTF. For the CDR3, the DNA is TGTGCCAGCAGCTTAGATGGCAGCCTTAACTATGGCTACACCTTC.

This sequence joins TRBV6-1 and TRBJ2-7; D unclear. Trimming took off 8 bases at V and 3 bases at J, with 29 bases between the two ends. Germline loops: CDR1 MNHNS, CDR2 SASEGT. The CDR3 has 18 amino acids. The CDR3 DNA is TGTGCCAGCTCCATAAAGGACCCCGCAGAACTACCTGGCTACGAGCAGTACTTC. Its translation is CASSIKDPAELPGYEQYF.

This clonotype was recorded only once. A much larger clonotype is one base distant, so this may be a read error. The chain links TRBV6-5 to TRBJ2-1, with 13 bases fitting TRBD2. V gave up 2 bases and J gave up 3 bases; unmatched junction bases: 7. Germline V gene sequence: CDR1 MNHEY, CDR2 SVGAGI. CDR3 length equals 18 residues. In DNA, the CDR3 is TGTGCCAGCAGTTACGGACTAGCGGGGGCAAGCTTCTACAATGAGCAGTTCTTC. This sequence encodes CASSYGLAGASFYNEQFF.

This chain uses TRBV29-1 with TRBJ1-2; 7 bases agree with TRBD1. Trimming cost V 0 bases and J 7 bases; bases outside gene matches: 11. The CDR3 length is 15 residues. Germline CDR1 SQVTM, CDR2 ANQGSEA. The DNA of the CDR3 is TGCAGCGTTGAAGATATTCTCCAGGGGGGACGTGGCTACACCTTC. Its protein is CSVEDILQGGRGYTF.

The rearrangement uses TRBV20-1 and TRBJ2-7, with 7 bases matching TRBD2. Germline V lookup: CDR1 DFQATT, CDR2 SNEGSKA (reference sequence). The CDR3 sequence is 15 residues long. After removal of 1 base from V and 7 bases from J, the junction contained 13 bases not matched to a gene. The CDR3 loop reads CSARGRAGTTREQYF. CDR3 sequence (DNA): TGCAGTGCTAGAGGTCGGGCGGGGACTACTAGGGAGCAGTACTTC.

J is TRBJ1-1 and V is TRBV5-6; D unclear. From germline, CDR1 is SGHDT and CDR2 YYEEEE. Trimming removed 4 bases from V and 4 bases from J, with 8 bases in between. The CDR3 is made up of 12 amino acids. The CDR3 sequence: CASSLRFTEAFF. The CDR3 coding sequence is TGTGCCAGCAGCCTTAGGTTCACTGAAGCTTTCTTT.

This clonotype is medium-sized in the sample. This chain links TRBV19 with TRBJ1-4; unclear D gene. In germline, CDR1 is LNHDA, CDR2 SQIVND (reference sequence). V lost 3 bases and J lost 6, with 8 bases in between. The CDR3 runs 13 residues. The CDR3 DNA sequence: TGTGCCAGTAGTATTTCGGGAGATGAAAAACTGTTTTTT. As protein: CASSISGDEKLFF.

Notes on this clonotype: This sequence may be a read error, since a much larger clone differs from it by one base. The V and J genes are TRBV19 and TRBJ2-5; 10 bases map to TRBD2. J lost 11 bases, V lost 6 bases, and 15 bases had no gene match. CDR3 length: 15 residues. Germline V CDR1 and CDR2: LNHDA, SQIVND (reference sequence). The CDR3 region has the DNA TGTGCCAGTAGAAAGCGGGAGGGCCTATCAACCGATCAGTACTTC. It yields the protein CASRKREGLSTDQYF.